Listed here are 31 T cell receptor beta chains from one sample, sequenced in a study of cytomegalovirus exposure and HLA in healthy donors (dated by TCRdb to 2016 to 2017). Library method: the immunoSEQ multiplex PCR assay. A mixture of 60 forward primers for TCR Vbeta segments and 13 reverse primers for TCR Jbeta segments was used in the multiplex PCR. TCRdb took this table from immuneACCESS and kept in-frame rearrangements with V and J called. Such tables lack part of the clones; where checked against another copy, unresolved V genes explain under half of the gap, and the rest is unexplained. The table for this sample lists some 190,000 clones; roughly 9.5% of them were counted only once. The ten largest account for roughly 1.4% of the sample. Sequencing was performed on PBMCs. Receptor source: a woman under 40 in good health and CMV-seropositive.

J is TRBJ1-4 and V is TRBV5-1; possible D gene TRBD1, 6 bases. CDR3 length: 18 amino acids. The V end lost 2 bases, the J end lost 6 bases, and 23 bases lay between the germline ends. Germline V gives CDR1 SGHRS, CDR2 YFSETQ. In DNA form, the CDR3 reads TGCGCCAGCAGCTTCCTCGGACAGTCCCGAGACCCCGATGAAAAACTGTTTTTT. Protein sequence: CASSFLGQSRDPDEKLFF.

The chain uses TRBV6-5 and TRBJ1-1; 7 bases are a match to TRBD1. Germline lookup yields CDR1 MNHEY and CDR2 SVGAGI. The trim removed 7 bases at V and 1 base at J, leaving 6 bases unmatched. The CDR3 length is 14 residues. The DNA of the CDR3 is TGTGCCAGCATTCCACCAGGGGGGAACACTGAAGCTTTCTTT. Translation gives CASIPPGGNTEAFF.

There are a few counts of this clone. This chain links TRBV11-3 with TRBJ2-3, with D perhaps TRBD2 (5 bases). Germline assignment: CDR1 SGHNT and CDR2 YENEEA. The CDR3 has 15 amino acids. Trimming took 3 bases from V and 4 from J, leaving 14 bases between them. The CDR3 DNA reads TGTGCCAGCAGCTTCTCTTCGGGGATTTCAGATACGCAGTATTTT. Residues: CASSFSSGISDTQYF.

The rearrangement joins TRBV7-2 to TRBJ2-7; D possibly corresponds to TRBD2 (6 bases). The CDR3 totals 15 residues. Between the trimmed V and J ends, which lost 2 bases and 2 bases, there was a span of 13 bases. Germline values: CDR1 SGHTA, CDR2 FQGNSA. CDR3: CASSLLAEVAYEQYF. CDR3 coding DNA: TGTGCCAGCAGCTTATTAGCGGAGGTGGCCTACGAGCAGTACTTC.

This clone showed up just a few times. The chain joins TRBV13 to TRBJ2-5, with 12 bases lining up with TRBD2. Per germline, CDR1 PRHDT and CDR2 FYEKMQ (reference sequence). V was clipped by 5 bases and J by 4 bases; unmatched bases: 14. The CDR3 has 18 residues. The CDR3 coding sequence is TGTGCCAGCAGCCCGGGACTAGCGGGCCTGAGGGGTCGAGAGACCCAGTACTTC. It specifies CASSPGLAGLRGRETQYF.

The genes are TRBV7-2 and TRBJ2-5, with D perhaps matching TRBD2 (6 bases). Germline CDR1 is SGHTA and CDR2 is FQGNSA. This CDR3 is built from 15 residues. The V end lost 3 bases, the J end lost 4 bases, and 15 bases lay between the germline ends. CDR3 loop: CASSLGGIRRETQYF. The CDR3 DNA sequence: TGTGCCAGCAGCTTGGGCGGGATTAGGAGAGAGACCCAGTACTTC.

The chain is built from TRBV13 and TRBJ2-2; TRBD1 aligns across 10 bases. The CDR3 spans 16 residues. V gave up 5 bases and J gave up 4 bases; unmatched junction bases: 7. CDR1 PRHDT and CDR2 FYEKMQ come from the germline V gene (reference sequence). The CDR3 bases are TGTGCCAGCAGCCGTCGGACAGGGGGGAGCACCGGGGAGCTGTTTTTT. Its protein is CASSRRTGGSTGELFF.

In this sample, this clone turned up a few times. This sequence joins TRBV9 and TRBJ2-4, with 9 nucleotides matching TRBD1. V gave up 1 base and J gave up 1 base; unmatched junction bases: 9. The CDR3 contains 18 residues. Germline V CDR1 and CDR2: SGDLS, YYNGEE. Here the CDR3 reads CASSVTTGGGLAKNIQYF. The CDR3 coding sequence is TGTGCCAGCAGCGTAACCACAGGGGGCGGCTTGGCCAAAAACATTCAGTACTTC.

In its sample, this clone was seen a few times. This chain connects TRBV2 to TRBJ2-7; TRBD2 agrees at 12 bases. In germline, CDR1 is SNHLY, CDR2 FYNNEI. V lost 2 bases to trimming and J lost 2 bases; unmatched junction nucleotides: 7. CDR3 length: 17 amino acids. CDR3 protein: CASSENLTSGRTYEQYF. The CDR3 DNA sequence: TGTGCCAGCAGTGAAAACCTCACTAGCGGGAGGACCTACGAGCAGTACTTC.

This chain links TRBV13 with TRBJ2-1; 8 bases are shared with TRBD2. This CDR3 has 11 residues. Per germline, CDR1 PRHDT and CDR2 FYEKMQ (reference sequence). J was trimmed by 12 bases and V by 8 bases; bases with no gene match: 6. The CDR3 sequence: CASSGGPGQFF. CDR3 nucleotides: TGTGCCAGCTCGGGGGGGCCAGGGCAGTTCTTC.

The V gene is TRBV2, the J gene TRBJ1-1, with D uncertain. The CDR3 contains 15 residues. The V gene's germline CDR1 is SNHLY and CDR2 FYNNEI. Trimming took off 4 bases at V and 4 bases at J, with 16 bases between the two ends. The CDR3 loop reads CASSAYGVGSTEAFF. Written as DNA, the CDR3 is TGTGCCAGCAGTGCTTACGGGGTAGGGTCCACTGAAGCTTTCTTT.

Only a few counts were recorded for this clone. V is TRBV27 and J is TRBJ2-2, with TRBD2 matching 10 bases. The germline CDR1 and CDR2 sequences are MNHEY and SMNVEV (reference sequence). V lost 0 bases, J lost 3 bases, and 7 bases stayed unmatched. This CDR3 contains 18 residues. CDR3 sequence reads: CASSLSALAGDYTGELFF. In DNA form, the CDR3 reads TGTGCCAGCAGTTTATCGGCCCTAGCGGGAGATTACACCGGGGAGCTGTTTTTT.

This clone came up a few times. The chain has TRBV4-1 and TRBJ2-1, with 7 bases matching TRBD1. CDR3 length: 15 amino acids. The ends lost 1 base at V and 7 bases at J; junction bases unmatched: 7. The germline V gene encodes CDR1 MGHRA and CDR2 YSYEKL. The DNA of the CDR3 is TGCGCCAGCAGCCAAGGCTGGGACAGACGTAATGAGCAGTTCTTC. Its protein is CASSQGWDRRNEQFF.

In its sample, this clone was seen a few times. The chain combines TRBV7-6 with TRBJ2-7; 11 bases map to TRBD2. CDR1 is SGHVS, CDR2 FNYEAQ, per germline. V lost 3 bases and J lost 2; bases outside the gene matches: 9. The CDR3 runs to 17 residues. The CDR3 DNA is TGTGCCAGCAGCTTGGTCCCTTTAGCGGGAGGGCCCTACGAGCAGTACTTC. Amino acid sequence: CASSLVPLAGGPYEQYF.

The V and J genes are TRBV18 and TRBJ2-5; no clear D. This CDR3 contains 13 residues. The V gene's germline CDR1 is KGHSH and CDR2 LQKENI. Trimming shortened V by 6 bases and J by 3 bases, and 11 bases separated the two germline ends. For the CDR3, the DNA is TGTGCCAGCTCGAAGACTTCTAAAGAGACCCAGTACTTC. Its protein product is CASSKTSKETQYF.

Written as DNA, the CDR3 is TGTGCCAGTACCCCGGGAGGGAATGAATTCTACGAGCAGTACTTC. The encoded protein is CASTPGGNEFYEQYF. V and J are TRBV19 and TRBJ2-7; TRBD2 aligns across 8 bases. Trimming cost V 7 bases and J 3 bases; bases outside gene matches: 11. The germline V gene encodes CDR1 LNHDA and CDR2 SQIVND (reference sequence). The CDR3 consists of 15 residues.

This rearrangement joins TRBV5-6 to TRBJ2-3; maybe TRBD2 (5 bases). V was clipped by 1 base and J by 4 bases, with 7 bases between them. Germline V gene data show CDR1 as SGHDT and CDR2 as YYEEEE. The CDR3 runs 13 residues. For the CDR3, the DNA is TGTGCCAGCAGCTTGCTAGCTGCAGATACGCAGTATTTT. Translation gives CASSLLAADTQYF.

This clone was seen a few times. The chain has TRBV18 and TRBJ1-2, with D possibly TRBD1 on 6 matching bases. Trimming took off 3 bases at V and 5 bases at J, with 25 bases between the two ends. This CDR3 region has 18 residues. Germline assignment: CDR1 KGHSH and CDR2 LQKENI. The chain's CDR3 is CASSPLQVAGVKGYGYTF. The DNA of the CDR3 is TGTGCCAGCTCACCTTTGCAAGTGGCAGGGGTGAAAGGGTATGGCTACACCTTC.

This clone appeared a few times. The chain employs TRBV11-2 and TRBJ2-7; a weak D match, TRBD2 (6 bases). The germline V gene has CDR1 SGHAT and CDR2 FQNNGV. CDR3 length equals 14 residues. Trimming left V 1 base short and J 3 bases short, with 10 bases between. CDR3 bases: TGTGCCAGCAGCTTAGGAAATAGCGGCTACGAGCAGTACTTC. Amino acids: CASSLGNSGYEQYF. Looking up the rest from reference TRBV11-2 and TRBJ2-7 gives the full variable domain: EAGVAQSPRYKIIEKRQSVAFWCNPISGHATLYWYQQILGQGPKLLIQFQNNGVVDDSQLPKDRFSAERLKGVDSTLKIQPAKLEDSAVYLCASSLGNSGYEQYFGPGTRLTVT.

The rearrangement joins TRBV2 to TRBJ2-2; weak D call: TRBD2 (6 bases). The V end was cut by 7 bases, the J end by 8 bases, with 20 bases between. CDR1 is SNHLY, CDR2 FYNNEI, per germline. CDR3 length equals 15 residues. DNA of the CDR3: TGTGCCAGCATCTTGGACTCAGCGGGCTCGGGGGAGCTGTTTTTT. Translated: CASILDSAGSGELFF.

The J gene is TRBJ1-2, the V gene TRBV5-6, with D perhaps TRBD1 (5 bases). V gave up 1 base and J gave up 6 bases, with 13 bases separating them. Germline values: CDR1 SGHDT, CDR2 YYEEEE. This CDR3 spans 14 amino acids. The CDR3, as DNA: TGTGCCAGCAGCTTGCTAACAGGACGCCATGGCTACACCTTC. Translated, it gives CASSLLTGRHGYTF.

V gene TRBV6-1 combines with J gene TRBJ1-2, with D unresolved. V was clipped by 10 bases and J by 7 bases, with 7 bases between them. The germline V gene has CDR1 MNHNS and CDR2 SASEGT. CDR3 length: 9 residues. The CDR3 loop is CAILSGYTF. CDR3 nucleotide sequence: TGTGCCATCCTGAGTGGCTACACCTTC.

J is TRBJ2-3 and V is TRBV9, with 7 bases lining up with TRBD1. Germline CDR1 and CDR2: SGDLS and YYNGEE. The CDR3 is 15 residues long. J was trimmed by 4 bases and V by 1 base; bases with no gene match: 6. In nucleotides, the CDR3 is TGTGCCAGCAGCGTATTGACAGGGCGTCCAGATACGCAGTATTTT. This encodes CASSVLTGRPDTQYF. The full variable domain, completed using reference TRBV9 and TRBJ2-3, is DSGVTQTPKHLITATGQRVTLRCSPRSGDLSVYWYQQSLDQGLQFLIQYYNGEERAKGNILERFSAQQFPDLHSELNLSSLELGDSALYFCASSVLTGRPDTQYFGPGTRLTVL.

The genes are TRBV18 and TRBJ1-1; 8 bases align to TRBD1. The germline gives CDR1 KGHSH, CDR2 LQKENI. This CDR3 spans 15 amino acids. V shed 3 bases and J 5 bases; nucleotides not matched to a gene: 8. DNA of the CDR3: TGTGCCAGCTCACCCAAGGGAGGACAGGGTACTGAAGCTTTCTTT. Protein: CASSPKGGQGTEAFF.

This clone occurred a few times. The rearrangement uses TRBV18 and TRBJ2-7, with 9 nucleotides matching TRBD1. V was clipped by 2 bases and J by 4 bases; unmatched bases: 6. Germline lookup yields CDR1 KGHSH and CDR2 LQKENI. The CDR3 is made up of 15 amino acids. The DNA of the CDR3 is TGTGCCAGCTCACCAGGTACAGGGGGCGCTTACGAGCAGTACTTC. This encodes CASSPGTGGAYEQYF.

This chain connects TRBV27 to TRBJ2-7, with TRBD1 matching 8 bases. Germline-derived CDR1 and CDR2 are MNHEY and SMNVEV (reference sequence). Trimming cost V 6 bases and J 5 bases; bases outside gene matches: 12. The CDR3 consists of 15 residues. CDR3 loop: CASSHGQGGWNEQYF. The CDR3 DNA reads as TGTGCCAGCAGCCACGGACAGGGTGGCTGGAACGAGCAGTACTTC.

This clone showed up just a few times. The chain combines TRBV12-5 with TRBJ2-1; TRBD2 matches at 10 bases. The CDR3 spans 15 residues. V trimming: 6 bases; J trimming: 8 bases; junction bases outside the gene matches: 10. Germline loops: CDR1 LGHNT, CDR2 FRNRAP. The CDR3 bases are TGTGCTAGTGGCCCCCACCAAGCGGGAGGGCATGAGCAGTTCTTC. The encoded protein is CASGPHQAGGHEQFF.

This chain links TRBV9 with TRBJ1-2; TRBD1 matches 8 bases. This CDR3 region has 14 residues. V was pared by 0 bases and J by 7 bases, with 5 bases of the junction left unmatched. Germline lookup yields CDR1 SGDLS and CDR2 YYNGEE. The CDR3 sequence is CASSVEWTGIGYTF. CDR3 in DNA: TGTGCCAGCAGCGTAGAGTGGACAGGGATTGGCTACACCTTC.

This clone has a handful of counts. This chain joins TRBV6-5 and TRBJ1-1; D possibly corresponds to TRBD1 (5 bases). Per germline, CDR1 MNHEY and CDR2 SVGAGI. V lost 4 bases and J lost 3, with 18 bases in between. The length of the CDR3 is 16 residues. The CDR3 DNA follows: TGTGCCAGCAGTTCCTCCTGGGCAGGGAGGTACACTGAAGCTTTCTTT. This sequence encodes CASSSSWAGRYTEAFF.

J is TRBJ2-1 and V is TRBV10-1; 7 positions match TRBD2. The CDR3 length is 14 residues. Germline CDR1 is WNHNN and CDR2 is SYGVQD (reference sequence). V dropped 5 bases and J dropped 7; count of bases not matched to a gene: 8. Here the CDR3 reads CASSRAGEGNEQFF. CDR3 nucleotides: TGCGCCAGCAGTCGGGCGGGGGAAGGGAATGAGCAGTTCTTC.

The V call is TRBV10-2, the J call TRBJ2-2; the D is unclear. The V and J ends lost 7 bases and 4 bases respectively, with 4 bases between them. The CDR3 has 11 amino acids. CDR1 WSHSY and CDR2 SAAADI come from the germline V gene. The CDR3 sequence is CASTGTGELFF. Here the CDR3 DNA reads TGCGCCAGCACAGGCACCGGGGAGCTGTTTTTT.